Reported below is one T cell receptor (beta chain). In the original workflow: By means of reference gene primer amplification, nucleated cell counts were estimated. Assay: immunoSEQ multiplex PCR; the TCRdb copy retains only in-frame clones and omits some. D and trimming were read from the DNA, whereas the V and J calls and clone size are those reported in that table. The sample has around 150,000 clones; approximately 81% are singletons. The data belong to a study of blood T cell repertoires in COVID-19. The overall study: The samples span acute and convalescent COVID-19 from the United States, Italy and Spain. Sample material is recorded as cDNA or gDNA derived from T cells, B-cell-depleted T cells, or PBMCs.

V was trimmed by 8 bases and J by 6 bases, leaving 10 bases between them. Per the germline V gene, CDR1 is MNHEY and CDR2 is SMNVEV (reference sequence). CDR3 length equals 12 residues. The receptor was derived from a human donor with acute or convalescent COVID-19. The donor label of this sample is uncertain. The V gene is TRBV27, the J gene TRBJ2-2; unclear D gene. The sample consisted of peripheral blood. CDR3 nucleotides: TGTGCCAGCGCAACTAACGCCGGGGAGCTGTTTTTT. This codes for CASATNAGELFF.